Sequencing of this T cell receptor beta chain was carried out in a study of T cells in Graves' hyperthyroidism and ophthalmopathy. Overall study results and limits: Most clonotypes expanded in thyroid above 0.001 were likewise present in blood.

This clonotype came up once. What it binds is not known. It was considered stable Graves' hyperthyroidism when ophthalmopathy did not progress within 18 months. The patients, who ranged from 18 to 65 in age, presented with newly diagnosed hyperthyroidism lasting under 2 months. Based on clinical symptoms, serum thyroxine and TRAb, thyroid ultrasound and orbital computed tomography, diagnoses were reached. Authors of the study amplified TCR beta CDR3 regions from RNA transcripts. The HTBI set primed first-round TCR CDR3 RT-PCR. TCRdb redid the calling of the multiplex PCR reads with MiXCR, one entry per CDR3 protein. The sample has 700,000 to 850,000 distinct CDR3 sequences, approximately 36% seen once. CDR1 is MNHEY and CDR2 is SVGAGI in the germline V gene. V lost 2 bases and J 4 bases, leaving 8 bases between the germline ends. CDR3 length: 13 amino acids.

The sample consisted of blood. The origin of this receptor is a woman in her forties with Graves' hyperthyroidism. The chain combines TRBV6-5 with TRBJ1-1; D call uncertain. CDR3 residues: CASSYVQSTEAFF. In DNA form, the CDR3 reads TGTGCCAGCAGTTACGTACAGAGCACTGAAGCTTTCTTT.